A single sample is the source of the 6 T cell receptor beta chains below, sequenced in a study of T-cell reconstitution after alpha-beta-depleted transplantation in children. TCRbeta library preparation incorporated unique molecular identifiers. TCRdb passed the PCR reads through MiXCR, listing each CDR3 protein once. Of about 600,000 distinct CDR3 sequences in the sample, roughly 13% were seen once. The input for sequencing was PBMCs, mostly from graft donor cells, taken 360 days after TCRalphabeta/CD19-depleted stem cell transplant. The receptors were gathered from a male patient between 10 and 17 years old who had a stem cell transplant for acute myeloid leukemia, so the T cells may come from the graft donor.

The chain couples TRBV29-1 to TRBJ2-3; the D is unclear. The CDR3 has 16 amino acids. Germline V CDR1 and CDR2: SQVTM, ANQGSEA. Trimming pared 0 bases from V and 7 bases from J, leaving 20 bases between. For the CDR3, the DNA is TGCAGCGTTGAAGATCAAAGGTCGGCAGCTGCATATACGCAGTATTTT. This gives the protein CSVEDQRSAAAYTQYF.

This clonotype has ten or more counts. The rearrangement links TRBV7-2 to TRBJ2-7; D is perhaps TRBD2 (5 bases). V gave up 5 bases and J gave up 2 bases, with 10 bases separating them. CDR1 SGHTA and CDR2 FQGNSA come from the germline V gene. The CDR3 length is 13 residues. The CDR3 DNA reads as TGTGCCAGCAGCCCTAAGGGAGCCTACGAGCAGTACTTC. Protein sequence: CASSPKGAYEQYF.

This clonotype appeared once. The rearrangement joins TRBV10-3 to TRBJ2-7, with TRBD2 identical over 9 bases. Trimming at V came to 0 bases and at J to 2 bases, leaving 5 bases not matched to a gene. Germline CDR1 reads ENHRY; CDR2 reads SYGVKD. The CDR3 has 16 amino acids. In DNA, the CDR3 is TGTGCCATCAGTGAGTCGTGGCGGGAGGGCACCTACGAGCAGTACTTC. The encoded protein is CAISESWREGTYEQYF.

The J gene is TRBJ2-2, the V gene TRBV4-2; a possible D gene is TRBD2 (6 bases). The CDR3 spans 17 residues. Germline V gene data show CDR1 as LGHNA and CDR2 as YNFKEQ. V shed 2 bases and J shed 3 bases, with 16 bases lying between them. CDR3 residues: CASSQWSGGSDTGELFF. CDR3 DNA: TGTGCCAGCAGCCAATGGTCTGGGGGGAGCGACACCGGGGAGCTGTTTTTT.

The chain combines TRBV18 with TRBJ2-3, with D possibly matching TRBD2 (6 bases). V lost 2 bases, J lost 6 bases, and 30 bases lay in between. Germline loops: CDR1 KGHSH, CDR2 LQKENI. CDR3 length equals 20 residues. Written as DNA, the CDR3 is TGTGCCAGCTCACCAGGCTTTCGCTTCCGGTTAAAGTACGGGGGTGATACGCAGTATTTT. Encoded protein: CASSPGFRFRLKYGGDTQYF.

This sequence joins TRBV20-1 and TRBJ2-7; the match to TRBD1 covers 7 bases. The CDR3 is made up of 13 amino acids. V was pared by 6 bases and J by 0 bases, with 5 bases of the junction left unmatched. CDR1 is DFQATT, CDR2 SNEGSKA, per germline (reference sequence). CDR3 nucleotide sequence: TGCAGTGCCGACAGGGTGGACTCCTACGAGCAGTACTTC. This codes for CSADRVDSYEQYF.